The present entry profiles one TCR beta chain with its context. Its antigen is as yet unknown. These data originate in a study of vaccination and CD4 T cells after COVID-19. Germline trimming cut 3 bases from V and 7 bases from J; bases unmatched to any gene: 7. CDR1 and CDR2 from the germline V gene are LGHDT and YNNKEL (reference sequence). CDR3 length: 14 amino acids. This sample's treatment: roughly 10-day PBMC culture with coronavirus spike peptide pools or control peptides (ViraFEST assay). The unexposed donor provided CD4+ T cells, which were taken before the COVID-19 pandemic (2011-2018). Cultured CD4+ T cell DNA underwent sequencing with the Oncomine TCR Beta short-read assay. Genomic DNA was extracted from cultured CD4+ T cells. Each CDR3 protein gets one entry after TCRdb re-called the PCR reads with MiXCR. Of about 7,200 distinct CDR3 sequences listed, around 35% are singletons.

Input material: CD4+ T cells from blood, cultured in vitro. The TCR originated in a human donor in good health. The rearrangement uses TRBV3-1 and TRBJ1-1; TRBD1 matches 8 bases. The DNA of the CDR3 is TGTGCCAGCAGCCACCTGACAGGGGAAAATGAAGCTTTCTTT. Its translation: CASSHLTGENEAFF.